This T cell receptor beta chain was sequenced during a study of cytotoxic CD8 clonotypes in ibrutinib-treated CLL. Overall study results and limits: The public clonotypes identified were infrequent and showed contraction or stability on treatment. Relative to age-matched healthy donors, clonality at baseline was higher, and it tracked circulating CD8+ T-cell counts. Sample timing was unmatched between remission and later-progressing patients; lymph nodes unstudied.

Concerning this clone itself: The antigen remains unidentified.

Libraries were prepared by immunoSEQ multiplex PCR; TCRdb keeps only in-frame clonotypes and omits some of them. The sample has fewer than 400,000 clones; under 70% are singletons. The ends were cut back, 7 bases at V and 7 bases at J, with 20 bases in the middle. The CDR3 runs 16 residues. Germline values: CDR1 MDHEN, CDR2 SYDVKM. Source: PBMCs, taken after 36 months of ibrutinib treatment. This TCR derives from a human donor with chronic lymphocytic leukemia. V gene TRBV28 combines with J gene TRBJ1-6; D is undetermined. The CDR3 DNA sequence: TGTGCCAGCATCACTCAGCCGATGTTCGGGAATTCACCCCTCCACTTT. Its translation: CASITQPMFGNSPLHF.